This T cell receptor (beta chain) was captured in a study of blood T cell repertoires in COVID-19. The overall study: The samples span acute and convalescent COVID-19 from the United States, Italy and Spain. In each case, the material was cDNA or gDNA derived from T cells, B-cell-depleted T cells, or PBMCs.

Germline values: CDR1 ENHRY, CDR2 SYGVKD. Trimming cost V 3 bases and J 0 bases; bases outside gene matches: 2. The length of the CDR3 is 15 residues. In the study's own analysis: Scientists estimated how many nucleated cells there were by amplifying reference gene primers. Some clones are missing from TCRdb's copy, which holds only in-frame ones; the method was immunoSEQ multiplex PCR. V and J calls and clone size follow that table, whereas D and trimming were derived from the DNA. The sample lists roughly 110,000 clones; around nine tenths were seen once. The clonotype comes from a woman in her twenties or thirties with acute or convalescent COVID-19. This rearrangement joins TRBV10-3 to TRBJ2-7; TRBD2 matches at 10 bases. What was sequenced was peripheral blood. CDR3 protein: CAISDTSGASYEQYF. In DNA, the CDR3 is TGTGCCATCAGTGATACTAGCGGGGCCTCCTACGAGCAGTACTTC.